This TCR beta chain is from a study of response to subunit inactivated influenza vaccine. Overall study findings and caveats: Seasonal influenza vaccination, on each occasion, was suggested by the authors to recruit few new T cells.

TCRdb re-called the RT-PCR reads with MiXCR, one entry per CDR3 protein. The data hold 650,000 to 700,000 distinct CDR3 sequences, with 15% to 19% observed a single time. The CDR3 spans 15 residues. The V end lost 0 bases, the J end lost 0 bases, and 7 bases lay between the germline ends. CDR1 is SGHRS, CDR2 YFSETQ, per germline. This clonotype was picked up a small number of times. Its antigen is unknown. Sequences were derived from PBMCs from blood, sampled 11 to 12 days after vaccination. The chain is built from TRBV5-1 and TRBJ1-3; no firm D call. This receptor was identified in a man in his fifties or sixties who received an inactivated influenza vaccine. The CDR3 nucleotides are TGCGCCAGCAGCTTGGAGGGCGGCTCTGGAAACACCATATATTTT. This sequence encodes CASSLEGGSGNTIYF.